A selection of T cell receptor beta chains follows, all from one sample in a study of CD8+ T cells in alopecia areata. Here immunoSEQ multiplex PCR was the method, and the copy in TCRdb shows in-frame clones only, minus some. The sample yields fewer than 90,000 clones, around 54% seen once. What was sequenced was NKG2D-high CD8+ T cells sorted from blood. These receptors came from a human donor with alopecia areata. Both conserved end residues are part of each CDR3. Each record gives: clone size, J gene, V gene, D gene, CDR3 DNA, CDR3 protein. D genes are given only for firm matches. Clone sizes are given selectively: once, few, many, or a class where the clone is expanded.

few | TRBJ2-7 | TRBV29-1 | NA | TGCAGCGTTGTCGAGATTTCGGGCAGGGCCGAGCAGTACTTC | CSVVEISGRAEQYF
NA | TRBJ2-1 | TRBV29-1 | NA | TGCAGCGTTGAGACGACAGGGAGGGAATATGAGCAGTTCTTC | CSVETTGREYEQFF
few | TRBJ2-1 | TRBV7-9 | NA | TGTGCCAGCAGCGGTACCCGGGACTCTCAATACAATGAGCAGTTCTTC | CASSGTRDSQYNEQFF
few | TRBJ2-3 | TRBV29-1 | NA | TGCAGCGTGGTCGGGGGGCGGGGGACAGATACGCAGTATTTT | CSVVGGRGTDTQYF
few | TRBJ2-3 | TRBV28 | TRBD1 | TGTGCCAGCAGCACTAGACAGGGGTTGCGAGATACGCAGTATTTT | CASSTRQGLRDTQYF
NA | TRBJ1-4 | TRBV27 | NA | TGTGCCAGCAGTTTAAACTCCGTACTTGCAACTAATGAAAAACTGTTTTTT | CASSLNSVLATNEKLFF
NA | TRBJ2-1 | TRBV9 | NA | TGTGCCAGCAGCGTAGCCATTCGGGATGAGCAGTTCTTC | CASSVAIRDEQFF
NA | TRBJ1-2 | TRBV27 | TRBD1 | TGTGCCAGCAGATTTACAGGGGGCGCCTACACCTTC | CASRFTGGAYTF
few | TRBJ2-1 | TRBV7-6 | NA | TGTGCCAGCAGCAGGGGGGGCTACCAGCAGTTCTTC | CASSRGGYQQFF
NA | TRBJ2-7 | TRBV11-2 | NA | TGTGCCAGCAGCTCGGGGTCCGGGGGCTACGAGCAGTACTTC | CASSSGSGGYEQYF
NA | TRBJ2-5 | TRBV28 | NA | TGTGCCAGCAGTTTCCTGCAGGAGCAAGAGACCCAGTACTTC | CASSFLQEQETQYF
few | TRBJ2-1 | TRBV27 | NA | TGTGCCAGCAGTTTCGGCCGACTAGTGGGCTACAATGAGCAGTTCTTC | CASSFGRLVGYNEQFF
medium-sized | TRBJ1-1 | TRBV29-1 | NA | TGCAGCGGAAAGGACGTTGAAGCTTTCTTT | CSGKDVEAFF
NA | TRBJ2-7 | TRBV27 | NA | TGTGCCAGCGTCCCCCGGGACGGATACGAGCAGTACTTC | CASVPRDGYEQYF
NA | TRBJ2-7 | TRBV20-1 | NA | TGCAGTGAACCGGACATAATCGGGTACTTC | CSEPDIIGYF
NA | TRBJ2-6 | TRBV28 | NA | TGTGCCAGCAGTTCTAGAGGTGGCGGGGCCAACGTCCTGACTTTC | CASSSRGGGANVLTF
NA | TRBJ2-5 | TRBV11-2 | TRBD2 | TGTGCCAGCAGCGATTGGGCGGCACTAGCGGCCGCGGAGACCCAGTACTTC | CASSDWAALAAAETQYF
NA | TRBJ1-5 | TRBV29-1 | NA | TGCAGCGCCATATCAGAGGGACAGCCCCAGCATTTT | CSAISEGQPQHF
NA | TRBJ1-2 | TRBV5-6 | TRBD1 | TGTGCCAGCAGCCCTGGGACAGGGGTGAGGTATGGCTACACCTTC | CASSPGTGVRYGYTF
NA | TRBJ2-7 | TRBV5-6 | NA | TGTGCCAGCAGCCCCGGCTTGGGTTCGGACGAGCAGTACTTC | CASSPGLGSDEQYF
few | TRBJ2-2 | TRBV28 | TRBD2 | TGTGCCAGCACTCAGGTTCCGGGGGGGACCGGGGAGCTGTTTTTT | CASTQVPGGTGELFF
NA | TRBJ2-1 | TRBV2 | NA | TGTGCCAGCAGTGAACGCTCGCCTTTCAGCTCCTACAATGAGCAGTTCTTC | CASSERSPFSSYNEQFF
few | TRBJ2-1 | TRBV29-1 | NA | TGCAGCGCCCACCTGGACGATGAGCAGTTCTTC | CSAHLDDEQFF
NA | TRBJ1-5 | TRBV27 | TRBD1 | TGTGCCAGCAAAAAGGGGGCGAGCAATCAGCCCCAGCATTTT | CASKKGASNQPQHF
NA | TRBJ2-7 | TRBV6-5 | TRBD1 | TGTGCCAGCAGTTTCGGACAGGGGGATCCCTACGAGCAGTACTTC | CASSFGQGDPYEQYF
NA | TRBJ2-7 | TRBV5-1 | NA | TGCGCCAGCAGCTTGACGACGGGTCACGAGCAGTACTTC | CASSLTTGHEQYF
many | TRBJ1-1 | TRBV9 | NA | TGTGCCAGCAGCGTCGTCCCCCAGGGAACTGAAGCTTTCTTT | CASSVVPQGTEAFF
NA | TRBJ2-5 | TRBV2 | NA | TGTGCCAGCAGGCCCCCAGGCTCGACTGGGTGGGAGACCCAGTACTTC | CASRPPGSTGWETQYF
NA | TRBJ2-3 | TRBV29-1 | TRBD2 | TGCAGCGTTGGCCCAGCGGGAACCACAGATACGCAGTATTTT | CSVGPAGTTDTQYF
NA | TRBJ2-5 | TRBV28 | NA | TGTGCCAGCAGTTCGCCCCGGGTCTCGGCCCAGGCGGCCCAGTACTTC | CASSSPRVSAQAAQYF
NA | TRBJ1-1 | TRBV30 | TRBD1 | TGTGCCTGGAATAAACAGGGGGAGAACACTGAAGCTTTCTTT | CAWNKQGENTEAFF
NA | TRBJ2-1 | TRBV30 | TRBD1 | TGTGCCTGGATGGACAGGGGGCAAGATGAGCAGTTCTTC | CAWMDRGQDEQFF
NA | TRBJ2-2 | TRBV29-1 | NA | TGCAGCGTTGAGAGGTCAGGGTCAACCGGGGAGCTGTTTTTT | CSVERSGSTGELFF
NA | TRBJ2-1 | TRBV27 | NA | TGTGCCAGCAGATTTGGGTACAATGAGCAGTTCTTC | CASRFGYNEQFF
few | TRBJ2-3 | TRBV11-2 | NA | TGTGCCAGCAGCTTTGAGCCACCAGATACGCAGTATTTT | CASSFEPPDTQYF
few | TRBJ2-1 | TRBV29-1 | NA | TGCAGCGTTGAACACGAACGTCACCAGTTCTTC | CSVEHERHQFF
NA | TRBJ2-1 | TRBV4-1 | NA | TGCGCTTCCGGACCCCGGGGGTCGGATGAGCAGTTCTTC | CASGPRGSDEQFF
NA | TRBJ2-7 | TRBV27 | NA | TGTGCCAGCGGATCCTACAGGGGACTCTACGAGCAGTACTTC | CASGSYRGLYEQYF
NA | TRBJ1-4 | TRBV30 | TRBD1 | TGTGCCTGGAGTGCGGGACAGGGTTATGAAAAACTGTTTTTT | CAWSAGQGYEKLFF
NA | TRBJ2-1 | TRBV27 | NA | TGTGCCAGCAGTTATGGGGGGGGCCGGGAGCAGTTCTTC | CASSYGGGREQFF
few | TRBJ2-7 | TRBV28 | TRBD2 | TGTGCCAGCTCCACTAGCGGGCTTTCCTACGAGCAGTACTTC | CASSTSGLSYEQYF
few | TRBJ1-2 | TRBV19 | NA | TGTGCCAGTAGTACGACAGTCGGGGATCGCTATGGCTACACCTTC | CASSTTVGDRYGYTF
few | TRBJ2-1 | TRBV29-1 | TRBD2 | TGCAGCGTTCATTTAGCGGGGGCCTACAATGAGCAGTTCTTC | CSVHLAGAYNEQFF
NA | TRBJ1-1 | TRBV27 | NA | TGTGCCAGCAGTTTTTGGCGGGGTGAGACTGAAGCTTTCTTT | CASSFWRGETEAFF
NA | TRBJ1-2 | TRBV4-1 | NA | TGCGCCAGCAGCCAGAGGGGACCCGGTTCAGCTGGCTACACCTTC | CASSQRGPGSAGYTF
NA | TRBJ2-5 | TRBV28 | TRBD2 | TGTGCCAGCAGTTTGGGGGGACTAGCGGCTCCCCAGTACTTC | CASSLGGLAAPQYF
NA | TRBJ2-7 | TRBV27 | NA | TGTGCCAGCAGTTTATCGGGTGGATTGACCTACGAGCAGTACTTC | CASSLSGGLTYEQYF
NA | TRBJ2-1 | TRBV4-3 | NA | TGCGCCAGCAGCCAAGGAGGAAATGAGCAGTTCTTC | CASSQGGNEQFF
NA | TRBJ2-5 | TRBV7-9 | NA | TGTGCCAGCAGCCCCGGGGAGACCCAGTACTTC | CASSPGETQYF
few | TRBJ2-7 | TRBV28 | TRBD1 | TGTGCCAGCAGCCTCCGGACAGGGGAAGCCTACGAGCAGTACTTC | CASSLRTGEAYEQYF